This T cell receptor (beta chain) appears in the sequencing data of a study of cytomegalovirus exposure and HLA in healthy donors. Study in general: Some 91 million unique TCRs from HLA-typed donors were held in an early release of data.

For this clone: What it recognizes is unknown.

The germline CDR1 and CDR2 sequences are SGHVS and FNYEAQ. V was cut by 0 bases and J by 0 bases, with 9 bases left in between. The CDR3 is 15 residues long. In the PCR, 60 Vbeta and 13 Jbeta primers were used. Profiled with immunoSEQ multiplex PCR; TCRdb holds only in-frame clones, not every one. The sample shows around 100,000 clones, around a tenth of them seen only once. The study, taken as a whole, reports: Researchers reportedly found TCR beta sequences accurately predicted most subjects' HLA-A and HLA-B alleles. The dataset shows that most TCR sequences were rare, while some public TCRs occurred in many donors. Cytomegalovirus-associated status was assigned to fewer than 200 TCR beta chains.

The sequence was collected from a man aged 35 to 55 in good health and CMV-seropositive. The specimen was PBMCs. The chain uses TRBV7-6 and TRBJ2-7, with D maybe TRBD2 (6 bases). CDR3 in amino acids: CASSLAVGSSYEQYF. CDR3 sequence (DNA): TGTGCCAGCAGCTTAGCCGTCGGGAGCTCCTACGAGCAGTACTTC.